These 2 T cell receptor beta chains came from one sample sequenced in a study of radiotherapy plus CTLA-4 blockade in lung cancer. Some clones are missing from TCRdb's copy, which holds only in-frame ones; the method was immunoSEQ multiplex PCR. The sample shows just over 35,000 clones, more than 80% of them seen only once. The source was peripheral blood, collected from a patient treated with radiotherapy plus ipilimumab. The receptors derive from a human donor with non-small cell lung cancer who had stable disease on radiotherapy plus ipilimumab.

This clone was recorded only once. The chain has TRBV7-2 and TRBJ2-3; D gene unclear. The CDR3 runs 15 residues. In germline, CDR1 is SGHTA, CDR2 FQGNSA. The V gene lost 3 bases and the J gene lost 6 bases, with 16 bases spanning the gap. The CDR3 DNA follows: TGTGCCAGCAGCTTCGCGGCCAACGGGTTGGATACGCAGTATTTT. It codes for CASSFAANGLDTQYF. The full variable domain, completed using reference TRBV7-2 and TRBJ2-3, is GAGVSQSPSNKVTEKGKDVELRCDPISGHTALYWYRQSLGQGLEFLIYFQGNSAPDKSGLPSDRFSAERTGGSVSTLTIQRTQQEDSAVYLCASSFAANGLDTQYFGPGTRLTVL.

Turning to this clone: This sample includes further DNA sequences coding for the same CDR3. This rearrangement joins TRBV2 to TRBJ1-5; TRBD1 agrees at 7 bases. The CDR3 is 15 residues long. Germline V lookup: CDR1 SNHLY, CDR2 FYNNEI. Trimming cost V 6 bases and J 0 bases; bases outside gene matches: 5. The CDR3, as DNA: TGTGCCAGCAGGCGGACAGGAAATAGCAATCAGCCCCAGCATTTT. It codes for CASRRTGNSNQPQHF.